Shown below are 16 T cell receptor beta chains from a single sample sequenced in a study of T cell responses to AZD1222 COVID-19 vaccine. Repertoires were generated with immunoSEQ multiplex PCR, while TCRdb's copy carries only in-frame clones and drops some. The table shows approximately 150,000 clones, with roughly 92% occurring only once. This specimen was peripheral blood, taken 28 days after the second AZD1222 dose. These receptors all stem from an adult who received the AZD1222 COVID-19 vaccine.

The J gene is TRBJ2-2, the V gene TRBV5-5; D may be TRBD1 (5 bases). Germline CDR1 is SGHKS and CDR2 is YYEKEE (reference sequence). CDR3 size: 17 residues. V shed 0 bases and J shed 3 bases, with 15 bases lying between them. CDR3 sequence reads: CASSLESGPLDTGELFF. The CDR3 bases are TGTGCCAGCAGCTTGGAGTCAGGGCCCCTCGACACCGGGGAGCTGTTTTTT.

CDR3 sequence: CATSDRRGGGYTF. In DNA form, the CDR3 reads TGTGCCACCAGTGACCGTCGGGGGGGCGGCTACACCTTC. This chain uses TRBV24-1 with TRBJ1-2; D perhaps matches TRBD1 (6 bases). Trimming left V 4 bases short and J 8 bases short, with 13 bases between. The CDR3 spans 13 residues. Looked up from germline, CDR1 is KGHDR and CDR2 is SFDVKD.

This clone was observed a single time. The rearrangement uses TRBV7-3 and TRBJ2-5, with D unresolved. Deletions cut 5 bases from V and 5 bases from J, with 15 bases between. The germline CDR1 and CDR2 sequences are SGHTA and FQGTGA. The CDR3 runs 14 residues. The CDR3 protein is CASSQRGPEETQYF. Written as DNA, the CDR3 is TGTGCCAGCAGCCAGAGAGGACCGGAGGAGACCCAGTACTTC.

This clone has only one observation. The CDR3 reads CASSLELGGSYEQYF. DNA for the CDR3: TGTGCCAGCAGCTTAGAGTTAGGCGGCTCCTACGAGCAGTACTTC. The chain is built from TRBV7-2 and TRBJ2-7; no reliable D call. Germline CDR1 reads SGHTA; CDR2 reads FQGNSA. The CDR3 is made up of 15 amino acids. Trimming left V 1 base short and J 0 bases short, with 10 bases between.

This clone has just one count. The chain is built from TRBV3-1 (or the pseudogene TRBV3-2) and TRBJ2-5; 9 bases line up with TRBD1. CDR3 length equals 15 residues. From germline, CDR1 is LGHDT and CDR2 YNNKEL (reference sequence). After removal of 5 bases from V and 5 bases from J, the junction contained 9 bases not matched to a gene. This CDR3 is CASSYYYRGQETQYF. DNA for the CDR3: TGTGCCAGCAGCTATTATTACAGGGGGCAGGAGACCCAGTACTTC.

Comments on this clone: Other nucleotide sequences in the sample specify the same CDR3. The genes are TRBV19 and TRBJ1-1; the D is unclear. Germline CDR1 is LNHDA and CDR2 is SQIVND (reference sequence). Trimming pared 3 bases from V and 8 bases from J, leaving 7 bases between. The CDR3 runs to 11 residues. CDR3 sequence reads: CASSIQSEAFF. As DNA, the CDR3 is TGTGCCAGTAGTATTCAGTCGGAAGCTTTCTTT.

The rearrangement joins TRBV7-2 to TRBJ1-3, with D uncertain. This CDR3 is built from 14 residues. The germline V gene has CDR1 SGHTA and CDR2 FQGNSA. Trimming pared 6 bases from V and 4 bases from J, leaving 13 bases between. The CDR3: CASREAAGGNTIYF. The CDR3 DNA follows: TGTGCCAGCAGAGAGGCTGCGGGAGGAAACACCATATATTTT. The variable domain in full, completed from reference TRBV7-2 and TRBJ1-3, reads GAGVSQSPSNKVTEKGKDVELRCDPISGHTALYWYRQSLGQGLEFLIYFQGNSAPDKSGLPSDRFSAERTGGSVSTLTIQRTQQEDSAVYLCASREAAGGNTIYFGEGSWLTVV.

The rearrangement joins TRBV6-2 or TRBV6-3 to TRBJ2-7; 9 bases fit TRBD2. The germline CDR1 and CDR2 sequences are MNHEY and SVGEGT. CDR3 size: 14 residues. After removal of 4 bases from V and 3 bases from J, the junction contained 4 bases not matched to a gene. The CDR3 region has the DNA TGTGCCAGCAGTTGGCGGGGGGGCAACTACGAGCAGTACTTC. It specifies CASSWRGGNYEQYF.

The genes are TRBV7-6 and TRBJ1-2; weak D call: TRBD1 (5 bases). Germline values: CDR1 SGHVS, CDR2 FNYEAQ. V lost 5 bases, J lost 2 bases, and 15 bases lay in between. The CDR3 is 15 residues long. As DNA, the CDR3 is TGTGCCAGCAGCCCGGGTGTGGGGGGGAACTATGGCTACACCTTC. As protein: CASSPGVGGNYGYTF.

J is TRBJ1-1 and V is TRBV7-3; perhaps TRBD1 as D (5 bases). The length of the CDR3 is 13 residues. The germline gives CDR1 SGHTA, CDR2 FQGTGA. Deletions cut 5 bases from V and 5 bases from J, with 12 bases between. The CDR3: CASSQQARTEAFF. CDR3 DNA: TGTGCCAGCAGCCAACAGGCAAGGACTGAAGCTTTCTTT. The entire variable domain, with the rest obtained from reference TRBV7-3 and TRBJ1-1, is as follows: GAGVSQTPSNKVTEKGKYVELRCDPISGHTALYWYRQSLGQGPEFLIYFQGTGAADDSGLPNDRFFAVRPEGSVSTLKIQRTERGDSAVYLCASSQQARTEAFFGQGTRLTVV.

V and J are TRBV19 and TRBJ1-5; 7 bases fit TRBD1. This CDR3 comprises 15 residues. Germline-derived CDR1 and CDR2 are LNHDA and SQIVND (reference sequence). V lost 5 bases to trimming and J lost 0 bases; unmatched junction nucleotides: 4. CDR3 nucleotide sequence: TGTGCCAGTAGTGATAGGACAGGTAGCAATCAGCCCCAGCATTTT. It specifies CASSDRTGSNQPQHF.

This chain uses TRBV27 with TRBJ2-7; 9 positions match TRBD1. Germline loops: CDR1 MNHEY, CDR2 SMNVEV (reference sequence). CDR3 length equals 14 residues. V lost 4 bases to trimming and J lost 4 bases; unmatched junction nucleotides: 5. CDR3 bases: TGTGCCAGCAGTTCCGGGACAGGGAGATACGAGCAGTACTTC. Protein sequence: CASSSGTGRYEQYF.

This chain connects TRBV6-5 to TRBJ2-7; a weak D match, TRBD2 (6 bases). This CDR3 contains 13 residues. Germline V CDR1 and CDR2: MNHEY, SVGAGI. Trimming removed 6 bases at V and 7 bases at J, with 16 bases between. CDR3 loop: CASRLAAGGEQYF. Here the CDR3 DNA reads TGTGCCAGCAGGTTAGCCGCCGGGGGTGAGCAGTACTTC.

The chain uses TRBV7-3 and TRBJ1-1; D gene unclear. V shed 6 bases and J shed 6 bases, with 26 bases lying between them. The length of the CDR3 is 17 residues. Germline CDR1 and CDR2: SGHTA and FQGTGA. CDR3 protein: CASSPTGGFRASAEAFF. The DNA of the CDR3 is TGTGCCAGCAGTCCCACGGGAGGATTTCGGGCGAGTGCTGAAGCTTTCTTT.

CDR3 bases: TGTGCCAGCAGCCGCTCTTCCGGGCCACCGACCGGGGCCAACGTCCTGACTTTC. Translation: CASSRSSGPPTGANVLTF. The chain is built from TRBV11-2 and TRBJ2-6; D uncertain. CDR3 length: 18 amino acids. Germline CDR1 reads SGHAT; CDR2 reads FQNNGV. The ends were cut back, 5 bases at V and 4 bases at J, with 21 bases in the middle.

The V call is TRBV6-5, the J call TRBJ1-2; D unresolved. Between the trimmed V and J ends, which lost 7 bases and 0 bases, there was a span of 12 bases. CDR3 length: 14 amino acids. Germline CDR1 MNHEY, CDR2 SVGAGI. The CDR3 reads CASNTPGSNYGYTF. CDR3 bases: TGTGCCAGCAACACGCCGGGTTCTAACTATGGCTACACCTTC.